This entry lists 32 T cell receptor beta chains sequenced from one sample in a study of regulatory T cells in long-lasting Graves disease. Time point reported: persistent/refractory GD, antithyroid drugs over 5 years with positive TRAb. Construction of the TCR library relied on RNA isolated from PBMCs. Arm-PCR with iRepertoire HTBI primers amplified the CDR3 regions for these TCR beta libraries. TCRdb reprocessed the multiplex PCR reads with MiXCR, giving one entry per CDR3 protein. This table holds a few hundred thousand distinct CDR3 sequences, 20% to 25% found once. The specimen was peripheral blood mononuclear cells (PBMCs), collected when the disease was refractory, from a patient treated with antithyroid drugs. Receptors originate from a woman between 40 and 50 years old with Graves disease.

This chain joins TRBV29-1 and TRBJ1-1, with D possibly matching TRBD1 (5 bases). The germline gives CDR1 SQVTM, CDR2 ANQGSEA. CDR3 length equals 13 residues. The DNA of the CDR3 is TGCAGGGACGCTGTGAGGGGCTACACTGAAGCTTTCTTT. It codes for CRDAVRGYTEAFF.

This clonotype showed up just a few times. This chain uses TRBV6-1 with TRBJ1-5; D unresolved. The ends were cut back, 6 bases at V and 1 base at J, with 16 bases in the middle. CDR3 length equals 16 residues. Germline CDR1 is MNHNS and CDR2 is SASEGT. CDR3 sequence: CASRRAGEMSNQPQHF. CDR3 DNA: TGTGCCAGCAGAAGAGCCGGGGAAATGAGCAATCAGCCCCAGCATTTT.

This clonotype was observed a few times. V is TRBV6-2 or TRBV6-3 and J is TRBJ2-7, with a weak D call TRBD2 (6 bases). V lost 0 bases and J lost 7, with 13 bases in between. This CDR3 region has 14 residues. The germline V gene has CDR1 MNHEY and CDR2 SVGEGT. CDR3 protein: CASSYSTGGREQYF. For the CDR3, the DNA is TGTGCCAGCAGTTACTCGACCGGGGGAAGGGAGCAGTACTTC.

There are many counts of this clonotype. The chain links TRBV12-3 or TRBV12-4 to TRBJ2-5; D unclear. The CDR3 has 14 residues. V was shortened by 3 bases and J by 5 bases, with 13 bases between the two germline ends. The CDR3 reads CASSFGRKRETQYF. The CDR3 DNA reads as TGTGCCAGCAGTTTTGGGCGGAAACGGGAGACCCAGTACTTC.

V usage is TRBV7-9 and J usage is TRBJ2-1, with TRBD2 matching 10 bases. After removal of 4 bases from V and 4 bases from J, the junction contained 16 bases not matched to a gene. The germline gives CDR1 SEHNR, CDR2 FQNEAQ (reference sequence). CDR3 length: 19 residues. The CDR3 reads CASSSGLAEGTEGYNEQFF. CDR3 nucleotide sequence: TGTGCCAGCAGCTCTGGACTAGCGGAAGGGACCGAGGGATACAATGAGCAGTTCTTC.

The table lists this clonotype with many counts. V and J are TRBV2 and TRBJ1-2; the D gene is possibly TRBD1 (6 bases). Trimming pared 6 bases from V and 1 base from J, leaving 9 bases between. CDR1 SNHLY and CDR2 FYNNEI come from the germline V gene. This CDR3 region has 13 residues. CDR3: CASRYRDNYGYTF. In nucleotides, the CDR3 is TGTGCCAGCAGATACAGGGATAACTATGGCTACACCTTC.

Regarding this clonotype: With a far larger clone one base away, a read error is the likely cause. The chain is built from TRBV6-2 or TRBV6-3 and TRBJ1-5; possibly TRBD1 for D (5 bases). From germline, CDR1 is MNHEY and CDR2 SVGEGT. This CDR3 comprises 16 residues. V was pared by 5 bases and J by 0 bases, with 14 bases between. The CDR3 coding sequence is TGTGCCAGCAGTGATTGGGGCAGGGTTAGCAATCAGCCCCAGCATTTT. Protein sequence: CASSDWGRVSNQPQHF.

This chain connects TRBV30 to TRBJ2-7; D is unresolved. The CDR3 is made up of 12 amino acids. Trimming shortened V by 1 base and J by 3 bases, and 7 bases separated the two germline ends. Germline loops: CDR1 GTSNPN, CDR2 SVGIG (reference sequence). The CDR3 DNA reads TGTGCCTGGAGTGGCAGAAACTACGAGCAGTACTTC. Translated: CAWSGRNYEQYF.

This clonotype occurred a few times. The rearrangement joins TRBV19 to TRBJ2-7; TRBD2 is a possible D gene (5 bases). Germline assignment: CDR1 LNHDA and CDR2 SQIVND (reference sequence). Trimming stripped 7 bases from V and 1 base from J, with 20 bases between. The CDR3 spans 16 residues. CDR3 DNA sequence: TGTGCCAGTACCCCCACGGGGTCTACTGATTCCTACGAGCAGTACTTC. Its protein is CASTPTGSTDSYEQYF.

V usage is TRBV7-9 and J usage is TRBJ2-7, with 8 bases fitting TRBD1. There are 15 residues in the CDR3. V shed 0 bases, J shed 4 bases, and the junction held 5 bases outside the gene matches. Germline CDR1 reads SEHNR; CDR2 reads FQNEAQ (reference sequence). The CDR3 coding sequence is TGTGCCAGCAGCTTAGCGAGGACAGGGATTTACGAGCAGTACTTC. Amino acid sequence: CASSLARTGIYEQYF.

Only a few counts were recorded for this clonotype. The chain carries TRBV4-1 and TRBJ2-7; D not certain. V was pared by 1 base and J by 2 bases, with 12 bases between. Germline CDR1 reads MGHRA; CDR2 reads YSYEKL. This CDR3 region has 15 residues. For the CDR3, the DNA is TGCGCCAGCAGCCAAGTGCTGGGTGGGCCCTACGAGCAGTACTTC. It specifies CASSQVLGGPYEQYF.

In its sample, this clonotype was seen many times. The DNA for the CDR3 is TGTGCCAGCAGTTTGGGGGGAAATAGCAATCAGCCCCAGCATTTT. Its protein is CASSLGGNSNQPQHF. The V gene is TRBV28, the J gene TRBJ1-5; weak D call: TRBD1 (5 bases). Germline V CDR1 and CDR2: MDHEN, SYDVKM. The V end was cut by 3 bases, the J end by 0 bases, with 9 bases between. The CDR3 is 15 amino acids.

This clonotype showed up just a few times. V and J are TRBV7-9 and TRBJ2-7; D unresolved. With 6 bases removed from V and 2 bases from J, the gap between germline ends came to 11 bases. Germline V gene data show CDR1 as SEHNR and CDR2 as FQNEAQ (reference sequence). This CDR3 has 13 residues. This CDR3 reads CASRRIGTYEQYF. In nucleotides, the CDR3 is TGTGCCAGCAGAAGAATAGGAACCTACGAGCAGTACTTC.

This clonotype was recorded at least ten times. The V and J genes are TRBV20-1 and TRBJ1-1; 7 positions agree with TRBD1. Germline CDR1 reads DFQATT; CDR2 reads SNEGSKA (reference sequence). The V and J ends lost 5 bases and 4 bases, in that order; junction bases with no gene match: 7. The CDR3 runs to 13 residues. CDR3 residues: CSAVKSGGTEAFF. The CDR3 DNA is TGCAGTGCTGTAAAATCAGGGGGCACTGAAGCTTTCTTT.

This clonotype has a handful of counts. The rearrangement joins TRBV5-6 to TRBJ2-3, with TRBD1 matching 7 bases. Germline V lookup: CDR1 SGHDT, CDR2 YYEEEE. This CDR3 contains 17 residues. With V trimmed by 0 bases and J by 5 bases, 12 bases remained unmatched. The CDR3 DNA follows: TGTGCCAGCAGCTTGGCTATTATTTGGGACAGCGAAGATACGCAGTATTTT. It translates to CASSLAIIWDSEDTQYF.

Comments on this clonotype: The conserved final phenylalanine or tryptophan is absent from the CDR3, which likely points to a read error. This chain links TRBV29-1 with TRBJ2-1; D gene uncertain. Trimming left V 7 bases short and J 1 base short, with 11 bases between. This CDR3 is 13 amino acids long. Germline loops: CDR1 SQVTM, CDR2 ANQGSEA. CDR3 sequence (DNA): TGCAGCGGACTGATGGATTCCTACAATGAGCAGTTCATC. This sequence encodes CSGLMDSYNEQFI.

The table lists this clonotype with a few counts. V and J are TRBV28 and TRBJ2-1; D is unclear. The CDR3 is made up of 16 amino acids. CDR1 and CDR2 (germline): MDHEN, SYDVKM. V lost 6 bases, J lost 8 bases, and 23 bases lay in between. CDR3 in DNA: TGTGCCAGCAGCTTAGACGAGTACAATGGTTTACATGAGCAGTTCTTC. It is translated as CASSLDEYNGLHEQFF.

This clonotype was counted between two and nine times. V gene TRBV10-3 combines with J gene TRBJ2-2, with D possibly TRBD2 on 6 matching bases. This CDR3 contains 14 residues. V shed 1 base and J shed 4 bases, with 7 bases lying between them. Per the germline V gene, CDR1 is ENHRY and CDR2 is SYGVKD. CDR3 protein: CAISELGGTGELFF. The DNA of the CDR3 is TGTGCCATCAGTGAGTTGGGAGGCACCGGGGAGCTGTTTTTT.

The sample holds a few counts of this clonotype. This sequence joins TRBV7-7 and TRBJ1-1; possibly TRBD1 for D (6 bases). Germline V gene lookup returns CDR1 SSHAT and CDR2 FNYEAQ (reference sequence). The CDR3 runs to 11 residues. The CDR3 bases are TGTGCGGTAGAGACAGGCACTGAAGCTTTCTTT. As protein: CAVETGTEAFF.

This clonotype was seen many times. The chain uses TRBV7-9 and TRBJ2-2; D uncertain. The ends were cut back, 1 base at V and 5 bases at J, with 8 bases in the middle. The CDR3 covers 14 residues. Germline CDR1 SEHNR, CDR2 FQNEAQ (reference sequence). DNA of the CDR3: TGTGCCAGCAGCTTAGACTACCTGACCGGGGAGCTGTTTTTT. Its protein product is CASSLDYLTGELFF. Looking up the rest from reference TRBV7-9 and TRBJ2-2 gives the full variable domain: DTGVSQNPRHKITKRGQNVTFRCDPISEHNRLYWYRQTLGQGPEFLTYFQNEAQLEKSRLLSDRFSAERPKGSFSTLEIQRTEQGDSAMYLCASSLDYLTGELFFGEGSRLTVL.

This chain connects TRBV29-1 to TRBJ1-1; possibly TRBD1 for D (6 bases). Germline V gives CDR1 SQVTM, CDR2 ANQGSEA. The CDR3 runs to 15 residues. Trimming took off 0 bases at V and 4 bases at J, with 15 bases between the two ends. CDR3 in amino acids: CSVEEWGLGFTEAFF. DNA for the CDR3: TGCAGCGTTGAAGAATGGGGGCTGGGGTTCACTGAAGCTTTCTTT.

J is TRBJ2-7 and V is TRBV14; no reliable D call. Per the germline V gene, CDR1 is SGHDN and CDR2 is FVKESK. CDR3 size: 14 residues. V dropped 4 bases and J dropped 8 bases, with 18 bases sitting between them. In DNA form, the CDR3 reads TGTGCCAGCAGCCCGGGTCGGTTGATGAGCAAGCAGTACTTC. Protein product: CASSPGRLMSKQYF.

V is TRBV11-2 and J is TRBJ2-7; TRBD1 is a possible D gene (6 bases). V was trimmed by 8 bases and J by 3 bases, leaving 23 bases between them. Germline values: CDR1 SGHAT, CDR2 FQNNGV. This CDR3 is built from 16 residues. CDR3 in DNA: TGTGCCAGCGGCCCTACCGACAGGTTGCCTTTCTACGAGCAGTACTTC. Residues: CASGPTDRLPFYEQYF.

This clonotype was detected ten times or more. The rearrangement links TRBV16 to TRBJ2-7; D is uncertain. Looked up from germline, CDR1 is KGHSY and CDR2 is FQNENV. This CDR3 contains 14 residues. V lost 0 bases and J 6 bases, leaving 12 bases between the germline ends. As DNA, the CDR3 is TGTGCCAGCAGCCAATCTCTTCAAGGTACCGAGCAGTACTTC. Protein product: CASSQSLQGTEQYF.

This clonotype showed up many times. The rearrangement links TRBV15 to TRBJ1-1; no definite D call. The CDR3 spans 15 residues. Trimming removed 0 bases from V and 1 base from J, with 9 bases in between. CDR1 is LNHNV and CDR2 is YYDKDF in the germline V gene (reference sequence). This CDR3 reads CATSRDRVGNTEAFF. The CDR3 DNA reads as TGTGCCACCAGCAGAGATAGAGTAGGGAACACTGAAGCTTTCTTT.

The gene calls are TRBV11-2 and TRBJ2-4; D is possibly TRBD2 (7 bases). The CDR3 is 16 residues long. The germline CDR1 and CDR2 sequences are SGHAT and FQNNGV. The V and J ends lost 5 bases and 2 bases respectively, with 16 bases between them. CDR3 in DNA: TGTGCCAGCAGCGGCCTAGGGGGGGGTTCCAAAAACATTCAGTACTTC. Translation: CASSGLGGGSKNIQYF.

The chain has TRBV30 and TRBJ2-2; possible D gene TRBD2, 5 bases. This CDR3 has 13 residues. Germline CDR1 and CDR2: GTSNPN and SVGIG (reference sequence). Between the trimmed V and J ends, which lost 0 bases and 7 bases, there was a span of 9 bases. CDR3 in amino acids: CAWSVSGFGELFF. For the CDR3, the DNA is TGTGCCTGGAGTGTCTCGGGGTTCGGGGAGCTGTTTTTT.

Remarks on this clonotype: A read error is the likely source, as a far larger clone sits one nucleotide away. The J gene is TRBJ2-7, the V gene TRBV7-9, with D possibly being TRBD2 (5 bases). This CDR3 comprises 15 residues. V was pared by 6 bases and J by 2 bases, with 17 bases between. CDR1 is SEHNR and CDR2 is FQNEAQ in the germline V gene (reference sequence). Written as DNA, the CDR3 is TGTGCCAGCAGTTTGGGCGGGTTCAGGCCCTACGAGCAGTACTTC. Translated, it gives CASSLGGFRPYEQYF.

The rearrangement joins TRBV4-1 to TRBJ2-7, with 9 bases aligning to TRBD2. The V segment lost 0 bases and the J segment 4 bases; nucleotides outside the gene matches: 7. Germline values: CDR1 MGHRA, CDR2 YSYEKL. The CDR3 is 16 amino acids. Here the CDR3 reads CASSQERLAGIYEQYF. CDR3 DNA sequence: TGCGCCAGCAGCCAAGAGCGCCTAGCGGGAATATACGAGCAGTACTTC.

Concerning this clonotype: At one boundary the junction diverges from the germline segment, which might be a read error. V is TRBV7-9 and J is TRBJ2-1; 13 bases align to TRBD2. This CDR3 is built from 15 residues. CDR1 SEHNR and CDR2 FQNEAQ come from the germline V gene (reference sequence). The CDR3 spells CASTLFRLAGGSWFF. CDR3 nucleotide sequence: TGTGCCAGCACCTTATTTCGACTAGCGGGAGGCTCCTGGTTCTTC. The full variable domain, with the rest looked up from reference TRBV7-9 and TRBJ2-1, is DTGVSQNPRHKITKRGQNVTFRCDPISEHNRLYWYRQTLGQGPEFLTYFQNEAQLEKSRLLSDRFSAERPKGSFSTLEIQRTEQGDSAMYLCASTLFRLAGGSWFFGPGTRLTVL.

This clonotype was recorded many times. The chain employs TRBV24-1 and TRBJ2-7; TRBD1 matches at 9 bases. Germline V lookup: CDR1 KGHDR, CDR2 SFDVKD. Trimming at V came to 8 bases and at J to 6 bases, leaving 4 bases not matched to a gene. The CDR3 totals 12 residues. The DNA of the CDR3 is TGTGCCACCAAGGACAGGGGCGGCGAGCAGTACTTC. Protein product: CATKDRGGEQYF.

The chain is built from TRBV6-2 or TRBV6-3 and TRBJ1-6; perhaps TRBD1 as D (5 bases). The CDR3 totals 22 residues. Germline V lookup: CDR1 MNHEY, CDR2 SVGEGT. V lost 6 bases and J 9 bases, leaving 39 bases between the germline ends. The CDR3 is CASSLKQQGLRREGSSSSPLHF. The CDR3 DNA reads as TGTGCCAGCAGCCTGAAACAACAAGGTCTTCGGAGGGAGGGGTCGAGTAGTTCACCCCTCCACTTT.